This T cell receptor (beta chain) was identified during a study of naive and memory T cell subsets. CDR1 and CDR2 from the germline V gene are LNHNV and YYDKDF (reference sequence). This CDR3 contains 14 residues. V lost 8 bases and J lost 2, with 10 bases in between. This clonotype was seen a few times. The antigen remains unidentified. CMV status came from CD4+ IFNgamma after overnight CMV lysate stimulation. After CD4 positive bead selection, the CD4-negative fraction gave CD8 T cells. Broader study findings: No ground truth validated the naive and memory repertoire findings.

An equimolar mix of two oligonucleotides served as the beta constant-region primer for TRBC1 and TRBC2. Nested alpha and beta constant-region primers with the SP2 primer drove four PCR rounds on ligated cDNA. The cDNA 3' end received a ligated single-stranded oligonucleotide carrying the SP2 primer and a 12-nucleotide UMI. Using its own MiXCR run on the UMI-ligation and nested PCR reads, TCRdb lists one record per CDR3 protein. The sample includes just over 80,000 distinct CDR3 sequences, about 8.2% seen only once; the top ten take 1.2%. The chain is built from TRBV15 and TRBJ2-6; D gene uncertain. The clonotype comes from a human donor in good health. Sequencing was performed on naive CD8+ T cells from blood. CDR3 region: CATELDTGANVLTF. CDR3 bases: TGTGCCACCGAGCTGGATACTGGGGCCAACGTCCTGACTTTC.